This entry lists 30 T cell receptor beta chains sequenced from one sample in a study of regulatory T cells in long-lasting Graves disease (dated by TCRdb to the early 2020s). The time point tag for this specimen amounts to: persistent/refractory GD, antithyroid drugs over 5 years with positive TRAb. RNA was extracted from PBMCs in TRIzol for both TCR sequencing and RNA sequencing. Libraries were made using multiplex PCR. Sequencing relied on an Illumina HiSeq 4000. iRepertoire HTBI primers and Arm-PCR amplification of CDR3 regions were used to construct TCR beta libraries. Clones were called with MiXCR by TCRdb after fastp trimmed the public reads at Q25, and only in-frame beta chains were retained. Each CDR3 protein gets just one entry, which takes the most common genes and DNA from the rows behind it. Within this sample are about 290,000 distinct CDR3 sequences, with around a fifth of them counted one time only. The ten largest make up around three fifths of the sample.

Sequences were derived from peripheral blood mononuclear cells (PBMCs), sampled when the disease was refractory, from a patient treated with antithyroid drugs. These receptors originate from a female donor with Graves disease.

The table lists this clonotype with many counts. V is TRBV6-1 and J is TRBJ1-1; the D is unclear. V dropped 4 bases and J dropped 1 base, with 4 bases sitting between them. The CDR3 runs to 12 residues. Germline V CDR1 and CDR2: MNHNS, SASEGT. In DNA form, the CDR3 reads TGTGCCAGCAGTGTACAGAACACTGAAGCTTTCTTT. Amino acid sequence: CASSVQNTEAFF.

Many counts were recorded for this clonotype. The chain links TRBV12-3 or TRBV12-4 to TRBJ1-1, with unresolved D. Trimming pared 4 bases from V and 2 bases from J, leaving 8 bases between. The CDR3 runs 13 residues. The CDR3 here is CASSYQLNTEAFF. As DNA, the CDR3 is TGTGCCAGCAGTTATCAGCTAAACACTGAAGCTTTCTTT.

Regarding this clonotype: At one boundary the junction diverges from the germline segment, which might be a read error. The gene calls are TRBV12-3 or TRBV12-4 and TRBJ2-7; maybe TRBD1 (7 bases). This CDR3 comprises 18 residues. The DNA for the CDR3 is TGTGCCAGCAGTTCAAGGACAGGCGAGATGACGGACTACTACGAGCAGTGCTTC. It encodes CASSSRTGEMTDYYEQCF.

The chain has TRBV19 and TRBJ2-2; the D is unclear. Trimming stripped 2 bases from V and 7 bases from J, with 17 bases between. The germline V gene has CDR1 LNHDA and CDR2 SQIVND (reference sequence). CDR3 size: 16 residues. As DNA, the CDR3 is TGTGCCAGTAGTATATTCGATGGGTGGAATGGCGGGGAGCTGTTTTTT. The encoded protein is CASSIFDGWNGGELFF.

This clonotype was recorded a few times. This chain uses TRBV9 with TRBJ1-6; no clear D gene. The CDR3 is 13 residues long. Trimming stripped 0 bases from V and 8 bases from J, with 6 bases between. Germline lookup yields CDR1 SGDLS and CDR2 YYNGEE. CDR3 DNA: TGTGCCAGCAGCGTAGGGCGAGATTCACCCCTCCACTTT. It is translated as CASSVGRDSPLHF.

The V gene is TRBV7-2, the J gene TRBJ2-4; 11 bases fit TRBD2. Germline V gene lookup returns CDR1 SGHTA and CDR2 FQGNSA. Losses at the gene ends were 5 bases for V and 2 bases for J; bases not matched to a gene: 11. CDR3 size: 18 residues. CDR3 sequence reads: CASSQELAGARTKNIQYF. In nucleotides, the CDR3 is TGTGCCAGCAGCCAAGAACTAGCGGGAGCGAGGACCAAAAACATTCAGTACTTC.

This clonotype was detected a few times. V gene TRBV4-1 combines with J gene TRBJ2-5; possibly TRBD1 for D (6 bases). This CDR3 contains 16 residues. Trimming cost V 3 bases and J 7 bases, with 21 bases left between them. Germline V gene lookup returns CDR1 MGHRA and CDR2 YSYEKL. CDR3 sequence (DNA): TGCGCCAGCAGCCAGGATCGTCAGGGGTCCGATGGGACCCAGTACTTC. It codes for CASSQDRQGSDGTQYF.

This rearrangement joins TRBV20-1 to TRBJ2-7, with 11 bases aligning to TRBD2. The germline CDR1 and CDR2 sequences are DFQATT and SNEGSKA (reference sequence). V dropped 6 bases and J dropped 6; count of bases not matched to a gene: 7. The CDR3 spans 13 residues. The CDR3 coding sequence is TGCAGTGCGTATACTAGCGGGAGAGCCGAGCAGTACTTC. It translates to CSAYTSGRAEQYF.

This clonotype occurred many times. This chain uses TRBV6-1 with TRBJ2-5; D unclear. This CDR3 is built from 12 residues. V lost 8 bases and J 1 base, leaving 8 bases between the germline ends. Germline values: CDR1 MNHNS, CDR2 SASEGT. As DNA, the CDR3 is TGTGCCAGCGTCTCTCCCCAAGAGACCCAGTACTTC. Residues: CASVSPQETQYF.

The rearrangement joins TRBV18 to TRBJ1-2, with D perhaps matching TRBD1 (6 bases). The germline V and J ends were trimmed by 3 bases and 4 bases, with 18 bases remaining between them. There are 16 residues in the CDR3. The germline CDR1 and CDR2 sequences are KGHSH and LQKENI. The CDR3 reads CASSPPIQGIGYGYTF. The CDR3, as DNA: TGTGCCAGCTCACCCCCGATACAGGGAATCGGCTATGGCTACACCTTC.

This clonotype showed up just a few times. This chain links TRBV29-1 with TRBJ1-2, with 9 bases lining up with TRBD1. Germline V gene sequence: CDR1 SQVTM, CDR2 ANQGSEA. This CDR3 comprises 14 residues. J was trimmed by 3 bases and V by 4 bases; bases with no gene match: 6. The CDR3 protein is CSVVSGQGDYGYTF. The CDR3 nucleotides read TGCAGCGTTGTTTCGGGACAGGGTGACTATGGCTACACCTTC.

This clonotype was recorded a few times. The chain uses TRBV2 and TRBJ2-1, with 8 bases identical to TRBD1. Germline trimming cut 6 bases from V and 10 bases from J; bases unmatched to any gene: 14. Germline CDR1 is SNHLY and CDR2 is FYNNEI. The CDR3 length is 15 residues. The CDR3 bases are TGTGCCAGCAGCGCTAAAACGACAGGGGCTCGAGAGCAGTTCTTC. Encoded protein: CASSAKTTGAREQFF.

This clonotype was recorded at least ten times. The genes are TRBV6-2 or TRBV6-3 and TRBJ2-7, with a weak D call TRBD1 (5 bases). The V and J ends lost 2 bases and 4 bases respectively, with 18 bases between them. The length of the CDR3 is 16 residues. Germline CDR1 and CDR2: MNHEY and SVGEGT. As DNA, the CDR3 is TGTGCCAGCAGTTACATAGCCCGAAAAAAGGGGTACGAGCAGTACTTC. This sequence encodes CASSYIARKKGYEQYF.

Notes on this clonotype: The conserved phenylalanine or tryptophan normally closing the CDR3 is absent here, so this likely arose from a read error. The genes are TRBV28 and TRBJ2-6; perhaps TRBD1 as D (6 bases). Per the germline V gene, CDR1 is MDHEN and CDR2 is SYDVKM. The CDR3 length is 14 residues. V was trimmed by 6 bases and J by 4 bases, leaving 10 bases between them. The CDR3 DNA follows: TGTGCCAGCAGCCCCGGGACAGGGGCCAACGTCCTGACTTCC. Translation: CASSPGTGANVLTS.

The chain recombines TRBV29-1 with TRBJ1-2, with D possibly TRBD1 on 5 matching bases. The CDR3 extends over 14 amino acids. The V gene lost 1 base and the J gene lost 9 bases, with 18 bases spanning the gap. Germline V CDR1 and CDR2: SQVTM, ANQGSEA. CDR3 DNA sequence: TGCAGCGTTGAAGTGGGCCGAGGGGCAAGGAGCTACACCTTC. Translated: CSVEVGRGARSYTF.

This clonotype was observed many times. The CDR3 is CASSSGLAGAEQYF. Written as DNA, the CDR3 is TGTGCCAGCAGCTCGGGACTAGCGGGAGCCGAGCAGTACTTC. This chain links TRBV13 with TRBJ2-7, with TRBD2 matching over 14 bases. Germline trimming cut 4 bases from V and 6 bases from J; bases unmatched to any gene: 2. The CDR3 sequence is 14 residues long. CDR1 PRHDT and CDR2 FYEKMQ come from the germline V gene (reference sequence).

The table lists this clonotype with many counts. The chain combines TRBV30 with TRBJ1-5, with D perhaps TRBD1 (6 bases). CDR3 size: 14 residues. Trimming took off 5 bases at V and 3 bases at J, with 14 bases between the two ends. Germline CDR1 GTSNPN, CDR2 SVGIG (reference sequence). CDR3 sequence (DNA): TGTGCCTGGGCAGGGGTAGGCCTCAATCAGCCCCAGCATTTT. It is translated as CAWAGVGLNQPQHF.

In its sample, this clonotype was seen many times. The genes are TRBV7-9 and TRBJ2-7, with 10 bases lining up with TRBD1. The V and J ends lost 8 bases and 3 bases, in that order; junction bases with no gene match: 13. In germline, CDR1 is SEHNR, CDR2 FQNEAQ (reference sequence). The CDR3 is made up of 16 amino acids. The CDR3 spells CASSGSGTGVVYEQYF. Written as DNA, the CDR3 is TGTGCCAGCTCAGGATCTGGGACAGGGGTGGTCTACGAGCAGTACTTC. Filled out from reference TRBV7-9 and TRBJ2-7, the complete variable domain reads DTGVSQNPRHKITKRGQNVTFRCDPISEHNRLYWYRQTLGQGPEFLTYFQNEAQLEKSRLLSDRFSAERPKGSFSTLEIQRTEQGDSAMYLCASSGSGTGVVYEQYFGPGTRLTVT.

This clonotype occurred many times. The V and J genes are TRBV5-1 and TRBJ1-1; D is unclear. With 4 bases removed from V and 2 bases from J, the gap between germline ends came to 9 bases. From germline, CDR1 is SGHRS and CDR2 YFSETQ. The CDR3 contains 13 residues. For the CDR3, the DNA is TGCGCCAGCAGCATAGGCCTAAACACTGAAGCTTTCTTT. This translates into CASSIGLNTEAFF.

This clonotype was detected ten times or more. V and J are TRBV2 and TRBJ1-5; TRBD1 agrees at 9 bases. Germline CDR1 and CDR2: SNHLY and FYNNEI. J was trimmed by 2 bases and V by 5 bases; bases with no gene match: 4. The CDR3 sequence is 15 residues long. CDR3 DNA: TGTGCCAGCAGTCCACGGACAGGGGGCAATCAGCCCCAGCATTTT. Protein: CASSPRTGGNQPQHF. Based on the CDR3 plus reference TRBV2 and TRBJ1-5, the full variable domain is EPEVTQTPSHQVTQMGQEVILRCVPISNHLYFYWYRQILGQKVEFLVSFYNNEISEKSEIFDDQFSVERPDGSNFTLKIRSTKLEDSAMYFCASSPRTGGNQPQHFGDGTRLSIL.

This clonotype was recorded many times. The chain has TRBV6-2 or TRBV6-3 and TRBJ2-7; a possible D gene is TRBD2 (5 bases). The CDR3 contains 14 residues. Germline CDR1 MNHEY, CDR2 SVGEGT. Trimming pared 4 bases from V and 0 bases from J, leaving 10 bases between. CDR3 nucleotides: TGTGCCAGCAGTTCCGGACTGTCCTCCTACGAGCAGTACTTC. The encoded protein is CASSSGLSSYEQYF.

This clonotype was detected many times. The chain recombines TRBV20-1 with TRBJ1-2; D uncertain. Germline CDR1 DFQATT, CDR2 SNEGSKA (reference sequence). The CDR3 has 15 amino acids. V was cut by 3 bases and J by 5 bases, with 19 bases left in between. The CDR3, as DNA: TGCAGTGCTAGGGAAGGACTCAATTATGAATATGGCTACACCTTC. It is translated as CSAREGLNYEYGYTF.

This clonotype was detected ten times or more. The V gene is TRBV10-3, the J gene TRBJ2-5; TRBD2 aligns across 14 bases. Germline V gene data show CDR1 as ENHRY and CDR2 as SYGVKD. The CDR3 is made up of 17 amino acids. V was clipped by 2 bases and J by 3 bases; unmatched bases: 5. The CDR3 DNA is TGTGCCATCAGTGAGGGTCCGGGACTAGCGGGAGAAGAGACCCAGTACTTC. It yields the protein CAISEGPGLAGEETQYF.

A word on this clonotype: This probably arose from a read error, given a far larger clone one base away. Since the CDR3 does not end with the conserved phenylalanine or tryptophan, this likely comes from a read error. The CDR3 loop reads CASSLSETNPAWYQETQYI. For the CDR3, the DNA is TGTGCCAGCAGCTTATCTGAAACCAACCCCGCCTGGTATCAAGAGACCCAGTACATC. V gene TRBV7-2 combines with J gene TRBJ2-5; no firm D call. CDR1 and CDR2 from the germline V gene are SGHTA and FQGNSA. The CDR3 totals 19 residues. Trimming took 2 bases from V and 2 from J, leaving 24 bases between them.

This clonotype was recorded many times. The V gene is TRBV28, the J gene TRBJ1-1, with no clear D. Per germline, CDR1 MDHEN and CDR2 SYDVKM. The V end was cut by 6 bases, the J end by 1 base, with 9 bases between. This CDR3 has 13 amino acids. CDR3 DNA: TGTGCCAGCAGGGAATATGGGAACACTGAAGCTTTCTTT. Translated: CASREYGNTEAFF.

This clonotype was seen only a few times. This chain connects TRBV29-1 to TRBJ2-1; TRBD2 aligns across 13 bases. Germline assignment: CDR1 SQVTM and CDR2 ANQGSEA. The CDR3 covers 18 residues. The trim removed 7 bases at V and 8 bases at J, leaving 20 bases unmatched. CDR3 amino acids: CSAPPGQGGTSGIDEQFF. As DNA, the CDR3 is TGCAGCGCCCCACCGGGACAGGGGGGGACTAGCGGGATTGATGAGCAGTTCTTC.

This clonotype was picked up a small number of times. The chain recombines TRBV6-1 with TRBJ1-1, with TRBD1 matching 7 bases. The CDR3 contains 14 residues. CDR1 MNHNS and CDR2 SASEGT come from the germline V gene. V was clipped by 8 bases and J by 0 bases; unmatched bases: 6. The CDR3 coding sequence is TGTGCCAGCGAGAACGGACAGGTGAACACTGAAGCTTTCTTT. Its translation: CASENGQVNTEAFF.

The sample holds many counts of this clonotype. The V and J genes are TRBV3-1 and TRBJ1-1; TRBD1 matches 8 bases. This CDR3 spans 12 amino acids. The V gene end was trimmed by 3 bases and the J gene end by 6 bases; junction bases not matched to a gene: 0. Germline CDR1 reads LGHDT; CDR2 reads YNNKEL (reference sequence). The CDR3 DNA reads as TGTGCCAGCAGCCAGACAGGGGCTGAAGCTTTCTTT. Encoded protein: CASSQTGAEAFF.

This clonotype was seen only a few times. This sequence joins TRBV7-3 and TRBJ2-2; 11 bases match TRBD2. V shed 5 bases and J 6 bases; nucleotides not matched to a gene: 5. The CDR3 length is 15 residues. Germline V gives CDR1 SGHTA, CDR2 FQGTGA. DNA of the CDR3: TGTGCCAGCAGCACGGGACTAGCGGTACCCGGGGAGCTGTTTTTT. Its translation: CASSTGLAVPGELFF.

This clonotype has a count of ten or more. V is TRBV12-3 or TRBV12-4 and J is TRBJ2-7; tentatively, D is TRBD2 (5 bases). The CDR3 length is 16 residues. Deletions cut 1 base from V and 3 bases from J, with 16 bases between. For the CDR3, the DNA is TGTGCCAGCAGTTTAGGGACGAGGGTTCCACTCTACGAGCAGTACTTC. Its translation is CASSLGTRVPLYEQYF.